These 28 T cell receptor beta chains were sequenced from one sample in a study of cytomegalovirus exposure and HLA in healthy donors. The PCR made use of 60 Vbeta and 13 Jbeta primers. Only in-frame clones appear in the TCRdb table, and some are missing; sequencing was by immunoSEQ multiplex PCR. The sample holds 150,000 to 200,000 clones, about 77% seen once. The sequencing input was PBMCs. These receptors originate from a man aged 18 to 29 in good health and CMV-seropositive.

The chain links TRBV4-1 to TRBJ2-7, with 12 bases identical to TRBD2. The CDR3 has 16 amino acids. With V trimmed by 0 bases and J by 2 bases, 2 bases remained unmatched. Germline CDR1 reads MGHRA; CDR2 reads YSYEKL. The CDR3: CASSQERTSGTYEQYF. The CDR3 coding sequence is TGCGCCAGCAGCCAAGAAAGGACTAGCGGGACCTACGAGCAGTACTTC.

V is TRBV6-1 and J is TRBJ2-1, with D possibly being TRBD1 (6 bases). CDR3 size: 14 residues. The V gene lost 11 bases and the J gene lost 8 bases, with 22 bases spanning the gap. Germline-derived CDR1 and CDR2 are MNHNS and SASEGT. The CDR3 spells CAAYWDTVVDEQFF. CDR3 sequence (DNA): TGTGCCGCCTACTGGGACACCGTTGTCGATGAGCAGTTCTTC.

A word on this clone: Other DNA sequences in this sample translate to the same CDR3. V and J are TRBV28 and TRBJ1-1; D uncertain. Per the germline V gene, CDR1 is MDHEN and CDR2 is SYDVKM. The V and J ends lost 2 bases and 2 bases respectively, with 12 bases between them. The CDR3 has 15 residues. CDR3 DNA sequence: TGTGCCAGCAGTTTACCCTTAACGGGAAACACTGAAGCTTTCTTT. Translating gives CASSLPLTGNTEAFF.

In DNA form, the CDR3 reads TGTGCCAGCAGCTTAAACAGGGTGCCGAATGAGCAGTTCTTC. Translated: CASSLNRVPNEQFF. The chain carries TRBV7-9 and TRBJ2-1, with D tentatively TRBD1 (6 bases). The CDR3 length is 14 residues. The V end lost 2 bases, the J end lost 7 bases, and 12 bases lay between the germline ends. CDR1 is SEHNR and CDR2 is FQNEAQ in the germline V gene (reference sequence).

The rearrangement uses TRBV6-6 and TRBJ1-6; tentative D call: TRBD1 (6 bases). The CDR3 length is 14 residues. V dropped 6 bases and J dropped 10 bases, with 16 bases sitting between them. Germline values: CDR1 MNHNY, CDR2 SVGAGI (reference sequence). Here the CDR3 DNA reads TGTGCCAGCAGCCCGAGGGGGTCTGGGTCACCCCTCCACTTT. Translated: CASSPRGSGSPLHF.

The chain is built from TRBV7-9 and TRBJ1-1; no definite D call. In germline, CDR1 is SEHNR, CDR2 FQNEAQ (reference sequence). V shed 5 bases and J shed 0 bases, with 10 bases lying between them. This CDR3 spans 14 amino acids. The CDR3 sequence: CASSGPGMNTEAFF. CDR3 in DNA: TGTGCCAGCAGCGGGCCGGGAATGAACACTGAAGCTTTCTTT.

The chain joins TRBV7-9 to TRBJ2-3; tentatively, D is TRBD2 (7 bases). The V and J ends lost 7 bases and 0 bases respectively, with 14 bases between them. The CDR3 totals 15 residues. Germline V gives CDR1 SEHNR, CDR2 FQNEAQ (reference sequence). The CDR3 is CASNEGGGSTDTQYF. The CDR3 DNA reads TGTGCCAGCAACGAGGGGGGGGGCAGCACAGATACGCAGTATTTT.

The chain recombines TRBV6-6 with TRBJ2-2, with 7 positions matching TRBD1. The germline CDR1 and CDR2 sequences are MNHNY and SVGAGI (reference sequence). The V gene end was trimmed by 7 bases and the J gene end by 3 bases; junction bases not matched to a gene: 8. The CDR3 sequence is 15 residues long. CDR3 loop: CASKVGQSYTGELFF. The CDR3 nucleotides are TGTGCCAGCAAAGTGGGACAGTCATACACCGGGGAGCTGTTTTTT.

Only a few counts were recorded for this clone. The CDR3 region is CASSLRDTQYF. CDR3 DNA sequence: TGTGCCAGCAGTTTGAGGGATACGCAGTATTTT. The J gene is TRBJ2-3, the V gene TRBV27; D gene ambiguous. The CDR3 is made up of 11 amino acids. Per the germline V gene, CDR1 is MNHEY and CDR2 is SMNVEV (reference sequence). Trimming stripped 3 bases from V and 6 bases from J, with 4 bases between.

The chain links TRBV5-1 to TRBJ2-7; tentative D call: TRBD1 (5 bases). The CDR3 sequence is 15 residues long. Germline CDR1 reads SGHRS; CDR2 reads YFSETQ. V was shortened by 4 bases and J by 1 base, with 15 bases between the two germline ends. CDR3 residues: CASSPLGAPSYEQYF. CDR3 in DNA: TGCGCCAGCAGCCCTCTAGGGGCGCCGTCCTACGAGCAGTACTTC.

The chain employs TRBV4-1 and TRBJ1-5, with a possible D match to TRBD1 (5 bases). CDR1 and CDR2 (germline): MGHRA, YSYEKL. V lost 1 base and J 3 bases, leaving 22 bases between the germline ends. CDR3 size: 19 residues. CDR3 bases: TGCGCCAGCAGCCAAGTGTGGCTTCGGAGGGGCAGGGACAATCAGCCCCAGCATTTT. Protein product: CASSQVWLRRGRDNQPQHF.

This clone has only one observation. DNA of the CDR3: TGTGCCTGGAGTGTAGAGGCAGGGGGTTTAGGCGAGCAGTACTTC. This gives the protein CAWSVEAGGLGEQYF. The V call is TRBV30, the J call TRBJ2-7, with TRBD1 matching over 7 bases. In germline, CDR1 is GTSNPN, CDR2 SVGIG (reference sequence). This CDR3 has 15 residues. After removal of 0 bases from V and 6 bases from J, the junction contained 11 bases not matched to a gene.

The DNA for the CDR3 is TGTGCCAGCAGTGCCCGGCGGCACTCTGGAAACACCATATATTTT. Protein: CASSARRHSGNTIYF. The J gene is TRBJ1-3, the V gene TRBV6-1; D gene unclear. Trimming pared 4 bases from V and 0 bases from J, leaving 10 bases between. This CDR3 spans 15 amino acids. CDR1 is MNHNS and CDR2 is SASEGT in the germline V gene.

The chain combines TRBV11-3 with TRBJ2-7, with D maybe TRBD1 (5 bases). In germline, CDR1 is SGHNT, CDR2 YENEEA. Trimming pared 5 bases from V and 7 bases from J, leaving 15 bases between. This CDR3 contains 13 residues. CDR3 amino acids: CASSDGVAGEQYF. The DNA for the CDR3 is TGTGCCAGCAGCGATGGAGTAGCAGGGGAGCAGTACTTC.

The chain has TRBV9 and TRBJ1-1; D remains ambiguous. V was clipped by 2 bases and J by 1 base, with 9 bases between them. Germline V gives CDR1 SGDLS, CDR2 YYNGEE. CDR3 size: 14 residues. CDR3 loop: CASSVQAANTEAFF. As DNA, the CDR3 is TGTGCCAGCAGCGTCCAAGCGGCGAACACTGAAGCTTTCTTT.

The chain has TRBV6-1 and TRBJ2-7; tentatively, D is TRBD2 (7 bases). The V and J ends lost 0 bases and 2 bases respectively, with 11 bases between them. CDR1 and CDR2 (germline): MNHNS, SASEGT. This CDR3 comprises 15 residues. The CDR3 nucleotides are TGTGCCAGCAGTGAAGCGGACGGGGGGCCCTACGAGCAGTACTTC. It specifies CASSEADGGPYEQYF.

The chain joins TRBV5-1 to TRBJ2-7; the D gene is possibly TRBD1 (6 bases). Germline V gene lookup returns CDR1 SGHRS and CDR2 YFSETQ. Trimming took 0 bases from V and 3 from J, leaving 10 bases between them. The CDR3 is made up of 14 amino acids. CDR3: CASSLGGGSYEQYF. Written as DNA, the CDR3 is TGCGCCAGCAGCTTGGGAGGGGGTAGCTACGAGCAGTACTTC. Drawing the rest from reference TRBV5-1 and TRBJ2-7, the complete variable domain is KAGVTQTPRYLIKTRGQQVTLSCSPISGHRSVSWYQQTPGQGLQFLFEYFSETQRNKGNFPGRFSGRQFSNSRSEMNVSTLELGDSALYLCASSLGGGSYEQYFGPGTRLTVT.

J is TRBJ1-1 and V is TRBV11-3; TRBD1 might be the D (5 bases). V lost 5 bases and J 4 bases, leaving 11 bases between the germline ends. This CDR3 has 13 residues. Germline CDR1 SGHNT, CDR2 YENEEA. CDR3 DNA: TGTGCCAGCAGCCTCAGGGATAGCACTGAAGCTTTCTTT. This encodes CASSLRDSTEAFF.

The CDR3 coding sequence is TGTGCCAGCAGTTTTAGGCAGGGTCCCTCTGGGGCCAACGTCCTGACTTTC. Its translation is CASSFRQGPSGANVLTF. This chain connects TRBV27 to TRBJ2-6; D perhaps matches TRBD1 (5 bases). Germline V gives CDR1 MNHEY, CDR2 SMNVEV (reference sequence). The CDR3 is 17 amino acids. V lost 3 bases and J 0 bases, leaving 12 bases between the germline ends. Supplemented by reference TRBV27 and TRBJ2-6, the full variable domain reads EAQVTQNPRYLITVTGKKLTVTCSQNMNHEYMSWYRQDPGLGLRQIYYSMNVEVTDKGDVPEGYKVSRKEKRNFPLILESPSPNQTSLYFCASSFRQGPSGANVLTFGAGSRLTVL.

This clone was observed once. The DNA of the CDR3 is TGTGCCAGCAGCGTAGGTGGGACAGGAGAAGCTTTCTTT. It is translated as CASSVGGTGEAFF. This chain links TRBV9 with TRBJ1-1; the match to TRBD1 covers 8 bases. Germline V gene data show CDR1 as SGDLS and CDR2 as YYNGEE. This CDR3 has 13 residues. J lost 8 bases, V lost 0 bases, and 3 bases had no gene match.

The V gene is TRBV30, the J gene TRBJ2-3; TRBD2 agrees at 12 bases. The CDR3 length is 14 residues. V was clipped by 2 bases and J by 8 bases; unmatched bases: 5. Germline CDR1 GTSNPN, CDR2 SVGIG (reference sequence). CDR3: CAWSRLAGAFTQYF. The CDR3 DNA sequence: TGTGCCTGGAGTCGACTAGCGGGAGCATTTACGCAGTATTTT.

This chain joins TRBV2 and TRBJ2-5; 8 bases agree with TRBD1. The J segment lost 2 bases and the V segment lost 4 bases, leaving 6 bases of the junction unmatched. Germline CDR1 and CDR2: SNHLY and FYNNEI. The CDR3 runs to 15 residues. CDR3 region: CASSAGTGIQETQYF. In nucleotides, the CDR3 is TGTGCCAGCAGTGCCGGGACAGGTATTCAAGAGACCCAGTACTTC.

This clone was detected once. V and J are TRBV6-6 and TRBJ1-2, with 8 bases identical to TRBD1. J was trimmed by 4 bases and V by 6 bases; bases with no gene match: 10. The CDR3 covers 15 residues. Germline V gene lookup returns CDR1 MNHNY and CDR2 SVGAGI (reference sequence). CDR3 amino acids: CASSPYGQGVYGYTF. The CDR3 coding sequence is TGTGCCAGCAGCCCATACGGACAGGGCGTCTATGGCTACACCTTC.

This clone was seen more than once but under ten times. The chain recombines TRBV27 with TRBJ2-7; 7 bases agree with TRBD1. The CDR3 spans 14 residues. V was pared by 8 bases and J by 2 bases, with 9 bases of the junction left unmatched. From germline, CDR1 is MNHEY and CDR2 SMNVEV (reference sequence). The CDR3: CASHKQGTAYEQYF. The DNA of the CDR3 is TGTGCCAGCCATAAACAGGGGACGGCCTACGAGCAGTACTTC.

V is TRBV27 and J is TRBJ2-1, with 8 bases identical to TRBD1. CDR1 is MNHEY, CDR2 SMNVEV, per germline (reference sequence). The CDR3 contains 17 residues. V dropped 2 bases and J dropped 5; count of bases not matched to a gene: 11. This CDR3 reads CASSLTTTDRGDNEQFF. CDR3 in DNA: TGTGCCAGCAGTTTAACGACTACAGACAGGGGCGACAATGAGCAGTTCTTC.

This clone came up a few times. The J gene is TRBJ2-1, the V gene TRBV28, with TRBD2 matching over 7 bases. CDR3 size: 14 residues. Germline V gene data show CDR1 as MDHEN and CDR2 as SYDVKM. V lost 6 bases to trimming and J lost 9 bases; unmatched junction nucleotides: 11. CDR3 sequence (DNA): TGTGCCAGCAGGGGCGGGAGCCCCACTGGTGAGCAGTTCTTC. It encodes CASRGGSPTGEQFF.

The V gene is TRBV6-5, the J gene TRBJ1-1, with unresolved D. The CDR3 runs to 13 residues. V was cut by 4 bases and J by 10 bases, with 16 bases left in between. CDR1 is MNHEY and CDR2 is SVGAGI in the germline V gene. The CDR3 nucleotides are TGTGCCAGCAGTTCCGGAGAGCTAGGGAGAGCTTTCTTT. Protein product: CASSSGELGRAFF.

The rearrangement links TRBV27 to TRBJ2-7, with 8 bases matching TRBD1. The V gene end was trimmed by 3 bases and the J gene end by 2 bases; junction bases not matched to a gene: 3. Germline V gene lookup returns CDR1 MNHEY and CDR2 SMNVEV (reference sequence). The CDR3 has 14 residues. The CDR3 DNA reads TGTGCCAGCAGTTTTTCAGGGGGCCCCTACGAGCAGTACTTC. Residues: CASSFSGGPYEQYF.